The 9 T cell receptor beta chains below come from one sample, sequenced in a study of a mutant IDH1 vaccine in newly diagnosed glioma. Some clones are missing from TCRdb's copy, which holds only in-frame ones; the method was immunoSEQ multiplex PCR. The sample lists fewer than 100,000 clones, roughly 89% occurring once. Time point described: baseline, week 1 (first vaccination visit). Treatment: pre-vaccination baseline after standard-of-care therapy. The specimen was PBMCs, collected from a glioma patient treated with radiotherapy, temozolomide or both. These receptors all come from a woman between 50 and 59 years old with glioma.

The chain is built from TRBV25-1 and TRBJ1-6; 8 bases line up with TRBD1. The length of the CDR3 is 14 residues. Germline CDR1 MGHDK, CDR2 SYGVNS. Losses at the gene ends were 7 bases for V and 10 bases for J; bases not matched to a gene: 9. CDR3 nucleotides: TGTGCCAGCACTCCTGGACAGGGTTTCTCACCCCTCCACTTT. Translating gives CASTPGQGFSPLHF. The full variable domain, its missing parts supplied by reference TRBV25-1 and TRBJ1-6, is EADIYQTPRYLVIGTGKKITLECSQTMGHDKMYWYQQDPGMELHLIHYSYGVNSTEKGDLSSESTVSRIRTEHFPLTLESARPSHTSQYLCASTPGQGFSPLHFGNGTRLTVT.

The J gene is TRBJ2-1, the V gene TRBV4-1; D remains ambiguous. V was trimmed by 1 base and J by 0 bases, leaving 10 bases between them. The CDR3 extends over 16 amino acids. Germline CDR1 and CDR2: MGHRA and YSYEKL. The CDR3 sequence is CASSQVDLVSYNEQFF. The CDR3 bases are TGCGCCAGCAGCCAAGTAGACCTAGTCTCCTACAATGAGCAGTTCTTC.

The chain uses TRBV6-6 and TRBJ1-6, with unresolved D. This CDR3 contains 16 residues. V was pared by 6 bases and J by 9 bases, with 21 bases between. From germline, CDR1 is MNHNY and CDR2 SVGAGI (reference sequence). DNA of the CDR3: TGTGCCAGCAGCCCACGAGGGCAGGCTGGAAGTTCACCCCTCCACTTT. The encoded protein is CASSPRGQAGSSPLHF.

V usage is TRBV28 and J usage is TRBJ2-3; D possibly corresponds to TRBD1 (5 bases). V lost 3 bases and J 4 bases, leaving 17 bases between the germline ends. Germline CDR1 and CDR2: MDHEN and SYDVKM. The CDR3 is 16 residues long. In DNA, the CDR3 is TGTGCCAGCAGTTTTCTGGGGCAGGGTGCCCCAGATACGCAGTATTTT. Encoded protein: CASSFLGQGAPDTQYF.

The V call is TRBV27, the J call TRBJ2-7; TRBD2 matches at 13 bases. V was pared by 5 bases and J by 4 bases, with 14 bases of the junction left unmatched. Per germline, CDR1 MNHEY and CDR2 SMNVEV (reference sequence). The length of the CDR3 is 18 residues. The DNA for the CDR3 is TGTGCCAGCAGTAGGGGGACTAGCGGGACGAGGCTCCCTTACGAGCAGTACTTC. It yields the protein CASSRGTSGTRLPYEQYF.

The CDR3 sequence: CASTTLGGSPLHF. The CDR3 DNA reads as TGTGCCAGCACCACCCTCGGAGGTTCACCCCTCCACTTT. The chain uses TRBV6-5 and TRBJ1-6, with D unclear. CDR1 and CDR2 (germline): MNHEY, SVGAGI. The CDR3 covers 13 residues. Trimming removed 7 bases at V and 9 bases at J, with 13 bases between.

J is TRBJ2-1 and V is TRBV19, with TRBD1 matching 9 bases. Trimming cost V 6 bases and J 15 bases; bases outside gene matches: 9. This CDR3 region has 12 residues. CDR1 is LNHDA, CDR2 SQIVND, per germline (reference sequence). CDR3 sequence (DNA): TGTGCCAGTAGCACATTGGGGACAGGGAGGTTCTTC. Protein product: CASSTLGTGRFF.

J is TRBJ1-4 and V is TRBV28, with D unresolved. CDR1 is MDHEN and CDR2 is SYDVKM in the germline V gene. With 7 bases removed from V and 6 bases from J, the gap between germline ends came to 15 bases. The CDR3 totals 14 residues. For the CDR3, the DNA is TGTGCCAGCACCCACGGGTCGGTTTATGAAAAACTGTTTTTT. The encoded protein is CASTHGSVYEKLFF. The full variable domain, completed using reference TRBV28 and TRBJ1-4, is DVKVTQSSRYLVKRTGEKVFLECVQDMDHENMFWYRQDPGLGLRLIYFSYDVKMKEKGDIPEGYSVSREKKERFSLILESASTNQTSMYLCASTHGSVYEKLFFGSGTQLSVL.

The rearrangement joins TRBV7-9 to TRBJ2-5, with D perhaps TRBD2 (6 bases). CDR1 and CDR2 (germline): SEHNR, FQNEAQ (reference sequence). The CDR3 runs 14 residues. V lost 5 bases, J lost 2 bases, and 12 bases lay in between. This CDR3 is CASSPGRTQETQYF. CDR3 nucleotide sequence: TGTGCCAGCAGCCCCGGGAGAACTCAAGAGACCCAGTACTTC. The variable domain in full, completed from reference TRBV7-9 and TRBJ2-5, reads DTGVSQNPRHKITKRGQNVTFRCDPISEHNRLYWYRQTLGQGPEFLTYFQNEAQLEKSRLLSDRFSAERPKGSFSTLEIQRTEQGDSAMYLCASSPGRTQETQYFGPGTRLLVL.